The clone carrying this TCR beta chain was found a few times. Germline CDR1 is MNHEY and CDR2 is SMNVEV (reference sequence). J gave up 15 bases and V 5 bases, and 11 bases lay outside the gene matches. CDR3 size: 14 residues. This sample is part of a study of immune characterization of retroperitoneal liposarcoma. TCRdb itself ran the PCR reads through MiXCR, one entry per CDR3 protein. The sample has roughly 10,000 distinct CDR3 sequences, about 23% seen once. V and J are TRBV27 and TRBJ2-1, with 12 bases that match TRBD2. This receptor was obtained from a female donor with retroperitoneal liposarcoma. Sequencing was done on a sample of blood. This CDR3 is CASSPARTSGTLFF. The CDR3 bases are TGTGCCAGCAGTCCCGCTCGGACTAGCGGGACTCTGTTCTTC.